This T cell receptor (beta chain) was identified during a study of monozygotic twins with inflammatory bowel disease. Study-wide results and limits: The existence of one strong signal or clonotype linked to IBD lacked support. Healthy twins showed more clonotype sharing with others than IBD patients, especially patients with disease activity. Between concordant and discordant twins, repertoire similarity failed to differ, a result that limited power may explain.

TCRdb reprocessed the 5' RACE reads, with one entry per CDR3 protein and no DNA. This sample's table has around 380,000 distinct CDR3 sequences. Turning to this clonotype: Its antigen remains unidentified.

The specimen was blood. The TCR comes from a human donor with ulcerative colitis or Crohn's disease, or a healthy co-twin of an affected twin (not recorded which).

CDR3 residues: CASRLENYGYTF. The V and J genes are TRBV12-3 or TRBV12-4 and TRBJ1-2. The CDR3 length is 12 residues.